This entry is about one TCR beta chain. The sample comes from a study of blood T cell repertoires in COVID-19. About the study: Researchers got acute and convalescent COVID-19 samples from the United States, Italy and Spain.

Living in roughly 23 US areas, the participants were between roughly 18 and 89 years of age. V shed 5 bases and J 5 bases; nucleotides not matched to a gene: 11. This CDR3 contains 15 residues. Germline V gene sequence: CDR1 SQVTM, CDR2 ANQGSEA. Profiling relied on immunoSEQ multiplex PCR, and the TCRdb table lists in-frame clones only, not all of them. The sample contains about 400,000 clones, 88% of which appear only once. The specimen sequenced was PBMCs or T cells enriched from blood (not recorded which). This receptor was obtained from a middle-aged woman with acute COVID-19. V and J are TRBV29-1 and TRBJ1-1; 10 bases align to TRBD1. The CDR3 DNA sequence: TGCAGCGTTCCTGGGCCGACAGGGGGCGGGACTGAAGCTTTCTTT. This codes for CSVPGPTGGGTEAFF.